This entry concerns a single T cell receptor beta chain. Antigen specificity is unknown. This sample was taken from a study of blood T cells in healthy people across ages. The study, taken as a whole, reports: With age, beta diversity per million T cells declined roughly linearly, significantly by 40. Versus aged donors, long-lived donors had higher diversity and more naive CD4+ cells. TCR beta diversity tracked closely with naive T cell percentage.

The CDR3 is 15 amino acids. Germline lookup yields CDR1 DFQATT and CDR2 SNEGSKA (reference sequence). V lost 8 bases to trimming and J lost 3 bases; unmatched junction nucleotides: 16. A J-beta primer mix and a sample-barcoded 5' primer were used in a second PCR of about 6 to 12 cycles. Tags on each cDNA molecule came from a template-switch adaptor with 12 random nucleotides. In TCRdb, the 5' RACE reads were re-called with MiXCR into one record per CDR3 protein. Of about 800,000 distinct CDR3 sequences in the sample, around half are singletons; the top ten hold 15% to 20%. The genes are TRBV20-1 and TRBJ2-7, with 7 positions matching TRBD2. The sample comprised blood. The TCR sequence derives from a man older than 75 in good health. The CDR3 reads CSRYPLSGQLYEQYF. The CDR3 DNA follows: TGCAGTCGATATCCCCTTAGCGGGCAGCTCTACGAGCAGTACTTC.